The source of this T cell receptor (beta chain) is a study of beta chain features in type 1 diabetes. The overall study: Patients did not differ from healthy donors in age, gender or cell yield.

Every isolated RNA sample was fully reverse transcribed, so sequencing captured expressed TCRB transcripts. Here immunoSEQ multiplex PCR was the method, and the copy in TCRdb shows in-frame clones only, minus some. This sample has some 900,000 clones, with 15% to 20% found just once. Germline assignment: CDR1 SGHTA and CDR2 FQGTGA. Unmatched junction bases numbered 2, after V lost 2 bases and J lost 6 bases. CDR3 length: 14 residues. Overall study results and limits: Shorter templates may be favored by PCR, equally so in patients and controls.

This clone has only a few counts. What it binds is unknown. Sequenced input: naive CD4+ T cells from blood. The chain combines TRBV7-3 with TRBJ2-2; TRBD1 aligns across 8 bases. This receptor was obtained from a woman aged 18-29 years in good health. For the CDR3, the DNA is TGTGCCAGCAGCTTAGCAGGGGGCCCCGGGGAGCTGTTTTTT. It specifies CASSLAGGPGELFF. Variable domain in full (rest from reference TRBV7-3 and TRBJ2-2): GAGVSQTPSNKVTEKGKYVELRCDPISGHTALYWYRQSLGQGPEFLIYFQGTGAADDSGLPNDRFFAVRPEGSVSTLKIQRTERGDSAVYLCASSLAGGPGELFFGEGSRLTVL.